This T cell receptor beta chain derives from a study of T cells in Graves' hyperthyroidism and ophthalmopathy. From RNA transcripts, TCR beta CDR3 regions were amplified. A first-round RT-PCR of the TCR CDR3 used the HTBI primer set. TCRdb independently ran MiXCR on the multiplex PCR reads; one entry per CDR3 protein. Of around 420,000 distinct CDR3 sequences in the sample, around 15% were seen once. This clonotype has at least ten counts. Trimming removed 4 bases at V and 2 bases at J, with 12 bases between. Germline V lookup: CDR1 ENHRY, CDR2 SYGVKD. The CDR3 extends over 14 amino acids. This TCR was recovered from a woman aged 18 to 35 with Graves' hyperthyroidism. The V call is TRBV10-3, the J call TRBJ2-7; D is possibly TRBD1 (6 bases). Sequenced: blood. CDR3 nucleotide sequence: TGTGCCATCAGTGTGGGGGCCGGGGCCTACGAGCAGTACTTC. This sequence encodes CAISVGAGAYEQYF.